This TCR beta chain derives from a study of T-cell reconstitution after alpha-beta-depleted transplantation in children. The TCRbeta library incorporated unique molecular identifiers. TCRdb fed the PCR reads into MiXCR, producing one record per CDR3 protein. Here the sample spans around 370,000 distinct CDR3 sequences, 10% being singletons. The receptor comes from a human donor who donated a stem cell graft to a child with acute lymphoblastic leukemia. Sequencing was performed on PBMCs from the stem cell graft donor, taken from the stem cell graft.

The CDR3 region has the DNA TGTGCCAGCAGTTCCCCTTTGGGCGGGAGCTATGGCTACACCTTC. Protein: CASSSPLGGSYGYTF. The chain combines TRBV27 with TRBJ1-2; no clear D gene. The CDR3 loop spans 15 amino acids. V dropped 4 bases and J dropped 4 bases, with 16 bases sitting between them. Germline lookup yields CDR1 MNHEY and CDR2 SMNVEV (reference sequence).